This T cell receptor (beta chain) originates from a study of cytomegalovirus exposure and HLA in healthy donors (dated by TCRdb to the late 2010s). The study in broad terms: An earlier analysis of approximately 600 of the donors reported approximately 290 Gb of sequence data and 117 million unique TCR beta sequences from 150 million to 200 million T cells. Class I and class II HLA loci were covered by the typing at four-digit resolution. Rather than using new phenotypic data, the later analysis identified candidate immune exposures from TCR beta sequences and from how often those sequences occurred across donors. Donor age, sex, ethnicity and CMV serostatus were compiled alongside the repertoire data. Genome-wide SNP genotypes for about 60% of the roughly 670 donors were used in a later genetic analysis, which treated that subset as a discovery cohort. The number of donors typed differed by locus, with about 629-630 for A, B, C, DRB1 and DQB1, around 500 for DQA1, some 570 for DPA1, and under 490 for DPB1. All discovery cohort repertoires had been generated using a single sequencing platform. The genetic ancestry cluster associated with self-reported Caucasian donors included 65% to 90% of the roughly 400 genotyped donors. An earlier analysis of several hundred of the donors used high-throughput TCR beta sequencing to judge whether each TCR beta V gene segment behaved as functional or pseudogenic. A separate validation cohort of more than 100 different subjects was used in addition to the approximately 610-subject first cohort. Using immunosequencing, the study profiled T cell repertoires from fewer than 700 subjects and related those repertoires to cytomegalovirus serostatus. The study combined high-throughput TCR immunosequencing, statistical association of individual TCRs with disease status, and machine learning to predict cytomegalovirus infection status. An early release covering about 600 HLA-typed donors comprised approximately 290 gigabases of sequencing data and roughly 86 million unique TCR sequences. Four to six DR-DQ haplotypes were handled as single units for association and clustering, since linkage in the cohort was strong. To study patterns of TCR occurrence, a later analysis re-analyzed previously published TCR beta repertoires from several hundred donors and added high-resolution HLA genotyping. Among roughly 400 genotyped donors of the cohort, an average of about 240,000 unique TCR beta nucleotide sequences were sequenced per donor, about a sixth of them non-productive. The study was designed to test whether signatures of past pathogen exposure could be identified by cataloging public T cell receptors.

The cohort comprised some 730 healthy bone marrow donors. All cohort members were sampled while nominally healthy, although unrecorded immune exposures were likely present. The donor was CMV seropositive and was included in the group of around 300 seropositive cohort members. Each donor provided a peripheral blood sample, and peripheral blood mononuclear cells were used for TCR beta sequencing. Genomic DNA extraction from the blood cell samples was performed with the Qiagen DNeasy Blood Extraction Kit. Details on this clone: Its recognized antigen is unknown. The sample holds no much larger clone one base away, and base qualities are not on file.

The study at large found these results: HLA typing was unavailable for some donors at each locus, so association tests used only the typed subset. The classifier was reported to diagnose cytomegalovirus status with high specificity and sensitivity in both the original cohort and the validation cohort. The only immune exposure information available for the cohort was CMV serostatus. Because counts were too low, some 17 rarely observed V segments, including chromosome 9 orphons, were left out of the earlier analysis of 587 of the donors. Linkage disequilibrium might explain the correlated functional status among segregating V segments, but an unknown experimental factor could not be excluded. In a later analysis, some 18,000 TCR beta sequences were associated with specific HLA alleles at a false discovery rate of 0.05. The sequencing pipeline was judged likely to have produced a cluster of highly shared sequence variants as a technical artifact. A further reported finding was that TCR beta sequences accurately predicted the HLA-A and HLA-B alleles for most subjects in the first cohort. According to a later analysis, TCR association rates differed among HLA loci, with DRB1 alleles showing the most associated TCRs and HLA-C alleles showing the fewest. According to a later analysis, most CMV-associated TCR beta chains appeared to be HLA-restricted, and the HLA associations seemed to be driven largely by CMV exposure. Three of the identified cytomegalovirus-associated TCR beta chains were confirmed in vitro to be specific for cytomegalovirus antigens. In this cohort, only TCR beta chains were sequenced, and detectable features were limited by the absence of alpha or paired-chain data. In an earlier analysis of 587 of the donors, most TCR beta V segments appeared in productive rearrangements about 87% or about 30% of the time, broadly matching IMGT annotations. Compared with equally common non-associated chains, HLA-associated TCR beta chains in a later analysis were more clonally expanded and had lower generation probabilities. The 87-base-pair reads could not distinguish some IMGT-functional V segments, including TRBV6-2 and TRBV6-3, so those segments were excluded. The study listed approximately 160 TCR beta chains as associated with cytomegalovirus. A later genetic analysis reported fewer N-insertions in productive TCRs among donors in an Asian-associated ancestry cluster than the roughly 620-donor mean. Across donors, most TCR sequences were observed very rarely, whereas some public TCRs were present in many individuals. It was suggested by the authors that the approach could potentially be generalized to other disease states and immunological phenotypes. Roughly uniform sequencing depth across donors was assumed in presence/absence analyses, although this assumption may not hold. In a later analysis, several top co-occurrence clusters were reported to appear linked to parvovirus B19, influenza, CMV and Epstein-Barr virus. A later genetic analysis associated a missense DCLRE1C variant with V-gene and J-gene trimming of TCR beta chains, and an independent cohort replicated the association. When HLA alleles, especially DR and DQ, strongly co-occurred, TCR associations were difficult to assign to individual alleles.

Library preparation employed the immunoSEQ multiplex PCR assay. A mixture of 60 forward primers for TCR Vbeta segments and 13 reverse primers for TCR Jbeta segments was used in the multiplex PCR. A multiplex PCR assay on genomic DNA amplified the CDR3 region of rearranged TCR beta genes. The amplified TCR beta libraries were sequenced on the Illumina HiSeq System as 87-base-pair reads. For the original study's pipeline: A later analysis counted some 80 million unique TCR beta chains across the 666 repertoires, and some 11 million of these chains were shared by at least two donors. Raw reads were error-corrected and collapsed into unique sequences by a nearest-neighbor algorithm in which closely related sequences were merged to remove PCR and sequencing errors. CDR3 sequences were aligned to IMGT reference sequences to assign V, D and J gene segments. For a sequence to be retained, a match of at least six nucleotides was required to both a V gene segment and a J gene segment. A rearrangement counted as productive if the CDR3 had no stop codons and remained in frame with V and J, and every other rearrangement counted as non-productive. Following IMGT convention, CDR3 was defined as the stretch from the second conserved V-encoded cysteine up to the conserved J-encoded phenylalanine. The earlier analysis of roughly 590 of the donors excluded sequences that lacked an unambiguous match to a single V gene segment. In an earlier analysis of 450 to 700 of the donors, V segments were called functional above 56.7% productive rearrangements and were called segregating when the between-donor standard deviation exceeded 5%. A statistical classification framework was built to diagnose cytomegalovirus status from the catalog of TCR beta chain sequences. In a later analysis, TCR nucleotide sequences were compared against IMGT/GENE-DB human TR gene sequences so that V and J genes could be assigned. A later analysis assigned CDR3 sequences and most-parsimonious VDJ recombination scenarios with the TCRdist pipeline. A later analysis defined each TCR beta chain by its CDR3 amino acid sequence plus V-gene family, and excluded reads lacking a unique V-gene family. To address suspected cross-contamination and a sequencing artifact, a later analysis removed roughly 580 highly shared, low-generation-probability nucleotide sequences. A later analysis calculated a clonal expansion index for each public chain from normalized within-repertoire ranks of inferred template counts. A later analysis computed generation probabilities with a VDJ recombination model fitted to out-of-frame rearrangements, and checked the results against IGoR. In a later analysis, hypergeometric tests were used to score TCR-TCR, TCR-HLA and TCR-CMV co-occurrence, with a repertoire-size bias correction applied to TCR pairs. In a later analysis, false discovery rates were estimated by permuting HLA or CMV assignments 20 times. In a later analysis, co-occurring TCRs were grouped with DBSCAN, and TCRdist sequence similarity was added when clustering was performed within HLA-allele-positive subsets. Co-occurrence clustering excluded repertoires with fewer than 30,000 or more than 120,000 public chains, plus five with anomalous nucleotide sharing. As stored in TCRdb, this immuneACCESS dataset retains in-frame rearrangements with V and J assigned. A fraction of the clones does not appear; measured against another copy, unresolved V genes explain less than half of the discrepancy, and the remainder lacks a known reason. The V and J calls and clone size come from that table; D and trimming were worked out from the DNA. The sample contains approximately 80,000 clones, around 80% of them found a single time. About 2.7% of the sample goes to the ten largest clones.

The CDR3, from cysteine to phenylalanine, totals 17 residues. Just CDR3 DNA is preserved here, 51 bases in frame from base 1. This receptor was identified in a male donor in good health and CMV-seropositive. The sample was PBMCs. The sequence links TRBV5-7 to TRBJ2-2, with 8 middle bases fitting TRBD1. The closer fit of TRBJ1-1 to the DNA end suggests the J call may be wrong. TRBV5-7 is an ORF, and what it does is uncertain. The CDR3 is CASSSGAGGGMNTEAFF. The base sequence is TGTGCCAGCAGCTCCGGAGCAGGGGGCGGGATGAACACTGAAGCTTTCTTT.